One and the same sample provided the 18 T cell receptor beta chains below, sequenced in a study of T cell changes during pregnancy in multiple sclerosis. Method: immunoSEQ multiplex PCR; TCRdb's copy keeps in-frame clones and lacks some. The sample records under 85,000 clones, over 85% being singletons. The sequenced sample was CD4+ T cells from peripheral blood mononuclear cells, obtained before pregnancy. Receptors were obtained from a female donor with multiple sclerosis, enrolled in a pregnancy study.

This chain joins TRBV30 and TRBJ2-5; D uncertain. The germline V and J ends were trimmed by 7 bases and 1 base, with 13 bases remaining between them. CDR1 and CDR2 (germline): GTSNPN, SVGIG (reference sequence). CDR3 size: 13 residues. As DNA, the CDR3 is TGTGCCTCTTCACCGCAGCGCCAAGAGACCCAGTACTTC. This gives the protein CASSPQRQETQYF.

The chain combines TRBV5-4 with TRBJ2-4, with D perhaps TRBD2 (6 bases). The CDR3 runs 15 residues. Germline V gene data show CDR1 as SGHNT and CDR2 as YYREEE (reference sequence). The germline V and J ends were trimmed by 3 bases and 6 bases, with 16 bases remaining between them. CDR3 coding DNA: TGTGCCAGCAGCTCCCACGGGGGACTGGGAAACATTCAGTACTTC. Residues: CASSSHGGLGNIQYF.

The chain joins TRBV28 to TRBJ2-5, with TRBD1 matching 10 bases. V lost 5 bases and J lost 7; bases outside the gene matches: 10. The CDR3 runs to 15 residues. The germline CDR1 and CDR2 sequences are MDHEN and SYDVKM. DNA of the CDR3: TGTGCCAGCAGTCCCTCCGGGACAGGGGTAAGGACCCAGTACTTC. Translating it yields CASSPSGTGVRTQYF.

The chain is built from TRBV2 and TRBJ1-1, with TRBD1 matching 8 bases. V lost 6 bases and J lost 4; bases outside the gene matches: 7. Germline V gene data show CDR1 as SNHLY and CDR2 as FYNNEI. The CDR3 consists of 14 residues. The CDR3 bases are TGTGCCAGCAGAGTGGGACAGGCCGCCACTGAAGCTTTCTTT. Protein product: CASRVGQAATEAFF.

V is TRBV7-8 and J is TRBJ2-5, with 7 bases matching TRBD1. The CDR3 has 15 residues. Unmatched junction bases numbered 8, after V lost 2 bases and J lost 5 bases. Germline CDR1 and CDR2: SGHVS and FQNEAQ. CDR3 sequence: CASSLKARGTETQYF. The CDR3 nucleotides are TGTGCCAGCAGCTTAAAGGCCAGGGGGACGGAGACCCAGTACTTC.

The J gene is TRBJ2-5, the V gene TRBV19, with 9 bases aligning to TRBD1. The CDR3 length is 15 residues. In germline, CDR1 is LNHDA, CDR2 SQIVND (reference sequence). V dropped 5 bases and J dropped 4; count of bases not matched to a gene: 8. CDR3 in amino acids: CASSSGTGRGETQYF. CDR3 DNA: TGTGCCAGTAGTTCCGGGACAGGGAGAGGAGAGACCCAGTACTTC.

This clone was picked up a small number of times. The rearrangement links TRBV7-8 to TRBJ1-2; weak D call: TRBD1 (5 bases). The CDR3 runs 13 residues. V was pared by 1 base and J by 6 bases, with 9 bases between. The germline V gene encodes CDR1 SGHVS and CDR2 FQNEAQ. For the CDR3, the DNA is TGTGCCAGCAGCTTAGGGCGGGGGGATGGCTACACCTTC. Its translation is CASSLGRGDGYTF.

The chain recombines TRBV6-1 with TRBJ1-2, with D possibly TRBD1 on 6 matching bases. CDR1 and CDR2 from the germline V gene are MNHNS and SASEGT. This CDR3 contains 14 residues. The V end was cut by 0 bases, the J end by 13 bases, with 18 bases between. CDR3 nucleotide sequence: TGTGCCAGCAGTGAAGCGGGGTTGGGGACACCCCTCACCTTC. Translating it yields CASSEAGLGTPLTF.

The chain uses TRBV28 and TRBJ1-4, with 8 bases matching TRBD1. Germline assignment: CDR1 MDHEN and CDR2 SYDVKM. This CDR3 has 15 residues. Trimming removed 5 bases from V and 0 bases from J; junction bases left unmatched: 2. This chain's CDR3 is CASSPGGATNEKLFF. The CDR3 bases are TGTGCCAGCAGTCCAGGGGGCGCAACTAATGAAAAACTGTTTTTT.

The table lists this clone with a count of one. The rearrangement uses TRBV28 and TRBJ2-7; TRBD2 aligns across 10 bases. CDR3 length: 17 residues. Germline CDR1 MDHEN, CDR2 SYDVKM. With 3 bases clipped from V and 3 bases from J, the junction kept 11 bases outside the gene matches. CDR3 in amino acids: CASSFSLAGGWDYEQYF. The DNA of the CDR3 is TGTGCCAGCAGTTTTAGTTTAGCGGGAGGATGGGACTACGAGCAGTACTTC.

The rearrangement joins TRBV30 to TRBJ2-7; D remains unclear. CDR3 length: 12 residues. The germline V and J ends were trimmed by 1 base and 0 bases, with 4 bases remaining between them. Per germline, CDR1 GTSNPN and CDR2 SVGIG (reference sequence). This CDR3 reads CAWSASSYEQYF. The CDR3, as DNA: TGTGCCTGGAGTGCCAGCTCCTACGAGCAGTACTTC.

The rearrangement joins TRBV27 to TRBJ2-1; maybe TRBD1 (5 bases). This CDR3 spans 16 amino acids. Trimming took off 1 base at V and 8 bases at J, with 18 bases between the two ends. From germline, CDR1 is MNHEY and CDR2 SMNVEV (reference sequence). Written as DNA, the CDR3 is TGTGCCAGCAGTTTATGGGCGGACATTCAAGGGGATGAGCAGTTCTTC. It encodes CASSLWADIQGDEQFF.

The V call is TRBV7-8, the J call TRBJ2-1, with 10 bases aligning to TRBD2. The CDR3 is made up of 15 amino acids. Per the germline V gene, CDR1 is SGHVS and CDR2 is FQNEAQ. The J segment lost 7 bases and the V segment lost 5 bases, leaving 8 bases of the junction unmatched. CDR3 nucleotide sequence: TGTGCCAGCAGCGTTAAGCGGGGGGGCGCGAATGAGCAGTTCTTC. Protein product: CASSVKRGGANEQFF.

The V and J genes are TRBV28 and TRBJ1-1, with TRBD1 identical over 9 bases. V dropped 6 bases and J dropped 1; count of bases not matched to a gene: 9. Germline loops: CDR1 MDHEN, CDR2 SYDVKM. The CDR3 has 16 amino acids. As DNA, the CDR3 is TGTGCCAGCAGAAATACAGGGGGCAGCTGGAACACTGAAGCTTTCTTT. Translation: CASRNTGGSWNTEAFF.

The CDR3 loop is CASSADGGYEKLFF. The CDR3, as DNA: TGTGCCAGCAGCGCCGACGGGGGGTATGAAAAACTGTTTTTT. V gene TRBV9 combines with J gene TRBJ1-4; D might be TRBD1 (5 bases). CDR1 and CDR2 from the germline V gene are SGDLS and YYNGEE. The CDR3 spans 14 residues. V was pared by 3 bases and J by 6 bases, with 12 bases between.

J is TRBJ2-1 and V is TRBV2; D remains ambiguous. Deletions cut 2 bases from V and 0 bases from J, with 8 bases between. Germline CDR1 reads SNHLY; CDR2 reads FYNNEI. This CDR3 comprises 15 residues. This CDR3 is CASSEPRFSYNEQFF. CDR3 nucleotide sequence: TGTGCCAGCAGTGAACCCCGGTTCTCCTACAATGAGCAGTTCTTC.

This rearrangement joins TRBV18 to TRBJ1-1; 7 bases align to TRBD1. The CDR3 loop spans 17 amino acids. V trimming: 0 bases; J trimming: 5 bases; junction bases outside the gene matches: 12. Germline loops: CDR1 KGHSH, CDR2 LQKENI. The CDR3 DNA follows: TGTGCCAGCTCACCACCGGGGACAGCCAGGGCTGTGACTGAAGCTTTCTTT. Its protein product is CASSPPGTARAVTEAFF.

J is TRBJ1-1 and V is TRBV11-2, with D uncertain. The CDR3 runs 15 residues. The germline V and J ends were trimmed by 7 bases and 3 bases, with 18 bases remaining between them. CDR1 is SGHAT and CDR2 is FQNNGV in the germline V gene. This CDR3 reads CASMALGRMDTEAFF. The CDR3 region has the DNA TGTGCCAGCATGGCGTTAGGCAGGATGGACACTGAAGCTTTCTTT.